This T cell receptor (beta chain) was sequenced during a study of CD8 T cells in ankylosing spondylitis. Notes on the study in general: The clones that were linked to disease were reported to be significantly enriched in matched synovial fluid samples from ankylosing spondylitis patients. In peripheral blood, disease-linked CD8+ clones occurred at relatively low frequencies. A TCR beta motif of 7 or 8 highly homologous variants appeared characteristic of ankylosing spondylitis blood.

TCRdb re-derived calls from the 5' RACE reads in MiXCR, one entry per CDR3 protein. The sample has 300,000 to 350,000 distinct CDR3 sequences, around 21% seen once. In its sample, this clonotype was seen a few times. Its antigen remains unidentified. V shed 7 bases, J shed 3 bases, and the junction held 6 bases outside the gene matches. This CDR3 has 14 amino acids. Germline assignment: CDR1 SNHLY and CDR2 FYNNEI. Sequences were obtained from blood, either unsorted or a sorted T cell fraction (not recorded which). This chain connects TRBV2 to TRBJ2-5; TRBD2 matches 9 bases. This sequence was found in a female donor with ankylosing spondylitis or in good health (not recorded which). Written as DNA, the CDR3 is TGTGCCAGCATCCCGCGGGAGGGTGAAGAGACCCAGTACTTC. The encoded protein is CASIPREGEETQYF.